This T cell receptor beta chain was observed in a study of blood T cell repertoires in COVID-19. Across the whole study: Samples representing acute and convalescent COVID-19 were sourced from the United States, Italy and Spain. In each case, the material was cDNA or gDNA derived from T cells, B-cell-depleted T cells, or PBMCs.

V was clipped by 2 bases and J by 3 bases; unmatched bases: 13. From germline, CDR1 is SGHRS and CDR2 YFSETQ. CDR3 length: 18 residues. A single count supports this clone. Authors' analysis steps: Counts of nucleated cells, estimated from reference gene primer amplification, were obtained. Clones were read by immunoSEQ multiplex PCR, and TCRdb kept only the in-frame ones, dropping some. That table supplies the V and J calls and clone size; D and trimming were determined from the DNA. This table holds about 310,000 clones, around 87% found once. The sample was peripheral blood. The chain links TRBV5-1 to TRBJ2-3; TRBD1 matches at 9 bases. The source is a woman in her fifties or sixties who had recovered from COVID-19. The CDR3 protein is CASSLPLLDRGWTDTQYF. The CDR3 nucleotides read TGCGCCAGCAGCTTACCACTACTAGACAGGGGGTGGACAGATACGCAGTATTTT.